Presented here are 16 T cell receptor beta chains from one specimen sequenced in a study of T cell changes during pregnancy in multiple sclerosis. Repertoires were generated with immunoSEQ multiplex PCR, while TCRdb's copy carries only in-frame clones and drops some. This table holds 100,000 or so clones, around 90% found once. Sequencing used peripheral blood, obtained in the second trimester of pregnancy. Receptors originate from a female donor with multiple sclerosis, enrolled in a pregnancy study.

The chain uses TRBV2 and TRBJ2-7; weak D call: TRBD1 (5 bases). Deletions cut 5 bases from V and 3 bases from J, with 20 bases between. The CDR3 is made up of 16 amino acids. Germline loops: CDR1 SNHLY, CDR2 FYNNEI. As DNA, the CDR3 is TGTGCCAGCAGTTCGTTTAGACAGTCGTTAAACTACGAGCAGTACTTC. It codes for CASSSFRQSLNYEQYF. Full variable domain (remainder filled in from reference TRBV2 and TRBJ2-7): EPEVTQTPSHQVTQMGQEVILRCVPISNHLYFYWYRQILGQKVEFLVSFYNNEISEKSEIFDDQFSVERPDGSNFTLKIRSTKLEDSAMYFCASSSFRQSLNYEQYFGPGTRLTVT.

The rearrangement joins TRBV5-4 to TRBJ2-1, with 8 nucleotides matching TRBD2. The CDR3 is 15 residues long. V dropped 2 bases and J dropped 4; count of bases not matched to a gene: 5. The germline V gene encodes CDR1 SGHNT and CDR2 YYREEE (reference sequence). The CDR3 DNA reads as TGTGCCAGCAGCTTCTCACTAGCGGCGTACAATGAGCAGTTCTTC. It yields the protein CASSFSLAAYNEQFF.

The chain is built from TRBV28 and TRBJ1-4; 8 positions agree with TRBD1. Germline V lookup: CDR1 MDHEN, CDR2 SYDVKM. Trimming took 5 bases from V and 4 from J; bases not matched to a gene: 6. This CDR3 is built from 15 residues. Written as DNA, the CDR3 is TGTGCCAGCAGTCCAGGCAGGGGGCTTAATGAAAAACTGTTTTTT. Encoded protein: CASSPGRGLNEKLFF.

This chain connects TRBV5-6 to TRBJ2-3, with 7 bases identical to TRBD2. V lost 5 bases, J lost 3 bases, and 3 bases stayed unmatched. Germline V CDR1 and CDR2: SGHDT, YYEEEE. The CDR3 sequence is 13 residues long. CDR3 protein: CASSRGSTDTQYF. In nucleotides, the CDR3 is TGTGCCAGCAGTCGCGGGAGTACAGATACGCAGTATTTT.

The chain couples TRBV19 to TRBJ1-1; no clear D gene. Germline V lookup: CDR1 LNHDA, CDR2 SQIVND (reference sequence). The CDR3 covers 17 residues. V lost 7 bases and J 6 bases, leaving 27 bases between the germline ends. DNA of the CDR3: TGTGCCAGTACCCCACGACACCAGTCAGTATCTTACGCTGAAGCTTTCTTT. It specifies CASTPRHQSVSYAEAFF.

J is TRBJ2-5 and V is TRBV28; D not resolved. Germline values: CDR1 MDHEN, CDR2 SYDVKM. The CDR3 covers 13 residues. The V and J ends lost 2 bases and 2 bases respectively, with 6 bases between them. The CDR3 region is CASSLLQQETQYF. In DNA, the CDR3 is TGTGCCAGCAGTTTACTTCAGCAAGAGACCCAGTACTTC. Looking up the rest from reference TRBV28 and TRBJ2-5 gives the full variable domain: DVKVTQSSRYLVKRTGEKVFLECVQDMDHENMFWYRQDPGLGLRLIYFSYDVKMKEKGDIPEGYSVSREKKERFSLILESASTNQTSMYLCASSLLQQETQYFGPGTRLLVL.

The chain has TRBV29-1 and TRBJ2-1; D unresolved. Germline V gene sequence: CDR1 SQVTM, CDR2 ANQGSEA. The CDR3 spans 14 residues. V lost 7 bases, J lost 1 base, and 14 bases lay in between. The CDR3 region has the DNA TGCAGCGCGGAGCGAGAGGAGTCCTACAATGAGCAGTTCTTC. Its protein is CSAEREESYNEQFF.

CDR3 sequence (DNA): TGTGCCAGCTTGGGGGGGCTAGCGGGAACAGATACGCAGTATTTT. It is translated as CASLGGLAGTDTQYF. V is TRBV6-1 and J is TRBJ2-3, with 9 bases aligning to TRBD2. Germline V gives CDR1 MNHNS, CDR2 SASEGT. V dropped 8 bases and J dropped 3; count of bases not matched to a gene: 9. This CDR3 has 15 residues.

The gene calls are TRBV21-1 and TRBJ1-1. TRBV21-1 is annotated as a pseudogene. This CDR3 has 15 residues. This chain's CDR3 is CASSPSWRISAEAFF. The DNA for the CDR3 is TGTGCCAGCAGCCCATCATGGCGGATTTCGGCTGAAGCTTTCTTT.

This rearrangement joins TRBV5-6 to TRBJ2-3, with 9 bases aligning to TRBD1. CDR1 and CDR2 (germline): SGHDT, YYEEEE. After removal of 3 bases from V and 5 bases from J, the junction contained 1 base not matched to a gene. The CDR3 has 13 amino acids. As DNA, the CDR3 is TGTGCCAGCAGCTGGACAGGGGTAGATACGCAGTATTTT. Encoded protein: CASSWTGVDTQYF.

The V gene is TRBV4-1, the J gene TRBJ2-2; no reliable D call. The germline gives CDR1 MGHRA, CDR2 YSYEKL. CDR3 size: 14 residues. The V and J ends lost 0 bases and 5 bases respectively, with 7 bases between them. In DNA form, the CDR3 reads TGCGCCAGCAGCCAAGATCTCCTTACCGGGGAGCTGTTTTTT. Translation: CASSQDLLTGELFF.

The rearrangement uses TRBV5-4 and TRBJ2-2; TRBD1 matches at 7 bases. Germline loops: CDR1 SGHNT, CDR2 YYREEE (reference sequence). Unmatched junction bases numbered 6, after V lost 4 bases and J lost 3 bases. CDR3 size: 15 residues. The chain's CDR3 is CASSPTGPDTGELFF. DNA of the CDR3: TGTGCCAGCAGCCCGACAGGGCCAGACACCGGGGAGCTGTTTTTT.

The genes are TRBV7-9 and TRBJ2-1, with 9 bases that match TRBD2. The ends lost 2 bases at V and 8 bases at J; junction bases unmatched: 13. Per the germline V gene, CDR1 is SEHNR and CDR2 is FQNEAQ (reference sequence). This CDR3 is built from 17 residues. In nucleotides, the CDR3 is TGTGCCAGCAGCTTATACGTTGGTAGCGGGAGAGTCCATGAGCAGTTCTTC. Protein sequence: CASSLYVGSGRVHEQFF.

V gene TRBV5-6 combines with J gene TRBJ1-4; 8 bases map to TRBD1. This CDR3 spans 17 amino acids. V lost 0 bases and J lost 3; bases outside the gene matches: 7. Germline CDR1 is SGHDT and CDR2 is YYEEEE. In nucleotides, the CDR3 is TGTGCCAGCAGCTTGGGTTTCAGGGGGCGGCCTAATGAAAAACTGTTTTTT. Protein: CASSLGFRGRPNEKLFF.

J is TRBJ1-2 and V is TRBV27; 7 bases match TRBD1. With 5 bases clipped from V and 2 bases from J, the junction kept 5 bases outside the gene matches. The CDR3 covers 14 residues. Per germline, CDR1 MNHEY and CDR2 SMNVEV (reference sequence). The CDR3 spells CASSPQTGNYGYTF. As DNA, the CDR3 is TGTGCCAGCAGTCCCCAGACAGGGAACTATGGCTACACCTTC.

The V call is TRBV19, the J call TRBJ1-2; D is unresolved. V was pared by 4 bases and J by 2 bases, with 14 bases between. Germline CDR1 reads LNHDA; CDR2 reads SQIVND (reference sequence). The CDR3 is made up of 15 amino acids. CDR3 DNA sequence: TGTGCCAGTAGTACGATAGCGGTGTTAAACTATGGCTACACCTTC. This codes for CASSTIAVLNYGYTF.